The 4 T cell receptor beta chains below were found in one sample sequenced in a study of blood T cell repertoires in COVID-19. Libraries were prepared by immunoSEQ multiplex PCR; TCRdb keeps only in-frame clonotypes and omits some of them. The top ten clones hold 4% to 6% of a sample with approximately 77,000 clones, 75% to 85% of them seen once. Material: peripheral blood. These receptors all stem from a woman in her sixties or seventies with acute or convalescent COVID-19.

This clone has only one observation. The chain combines TRBV4-1 with TRBJ1-1; no firm D call. CDR3 length: 13 residues. CDR1 and CDR2 from the germline V gene are MGHRA and YSYEKL. Trimming pared 0 bases from V and 3 bases from J, leaving 5 bases between. CDR3 nucleotide sequence: TGCGCCAGCAGCCAAGATCCGGACACTGAAGCTTTCTTT. Amino acids: CASSQDPDTEAFF.

This chain links TRBV4-2 with TRBJ1-6, with 8 nucleotides matching TRBD1. The CDR3 is 15 residues long. Germline CDR1 is LGHNA and CDR2 is YNFKEQ. V lost 0 bases, J lost 8 bases, and 3 bases stayed unmatched. CDR3 in amino acids: CASSQETGGYSPLHF. Written as DNA, the CDR3 is TGTGCCAGCAGCCAAGAAACAGGGGGGTATTCACCCCTCCACTTT.

The rearrangement joins TRBV6-2 or TRBV6-3 to TRBJ2-7, with a weak D call TRBD2 (5 bases). There are 15 residues in the CDR3. Germline CDR1 reads MNHEY; CDR2 reads SVGEGT. V was clipped by 7 bases and J by 0 bases, with 16 bases between them. The CDR3 reads CASTPEDFPSYEQYF. CDR3 in DNA: TGTGCCAGCACCCCGGAGGACTTTCCCTCCTACGAGCAGTACTTC.

The rearrangement links TRBV3-1 (or the pseudogene TRBV3-2) to TRBJ1-5, with 9 bases that match TRBD1. CDR1 and CDR2 (germline): LGHDT, YNNKEL (reference sequence). This CDR3 comprises 15 residues. After removal of 0 bases from V and 7 bases from J, the junction contained 4 bases not matched to a gene. CDR3 coding DNA: TGTGCCAGCAGCCAAGATTCGACAGGGGGACAGCCCCAGCATTTT. This codes for CASSQDSTGGQPQHF.